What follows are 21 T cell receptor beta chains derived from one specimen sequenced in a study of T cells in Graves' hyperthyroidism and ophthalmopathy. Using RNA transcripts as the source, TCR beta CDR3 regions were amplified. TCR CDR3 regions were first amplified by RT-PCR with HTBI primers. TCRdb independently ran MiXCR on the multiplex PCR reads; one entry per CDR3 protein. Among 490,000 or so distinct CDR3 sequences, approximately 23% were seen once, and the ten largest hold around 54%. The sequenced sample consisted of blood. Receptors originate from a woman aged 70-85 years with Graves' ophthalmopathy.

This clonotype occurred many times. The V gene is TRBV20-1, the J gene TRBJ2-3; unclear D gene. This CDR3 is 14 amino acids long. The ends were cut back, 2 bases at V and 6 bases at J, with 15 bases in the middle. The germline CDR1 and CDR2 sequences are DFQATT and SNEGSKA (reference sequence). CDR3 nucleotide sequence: TGCAGTGCTAGACTAGTGGCCCTGCTGGATACGCAGTATTTT. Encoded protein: CSARLVALLDTQYF.

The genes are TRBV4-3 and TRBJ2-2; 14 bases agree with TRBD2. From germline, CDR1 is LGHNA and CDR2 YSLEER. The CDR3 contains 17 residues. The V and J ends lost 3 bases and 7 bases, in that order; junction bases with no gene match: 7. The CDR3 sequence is CASSQATSGREDGELFF. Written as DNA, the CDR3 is TGCGCCAGCAGCCAGGCGACTAGCGGGAGGGAGGACGGGGAGCTGTTTTTT.

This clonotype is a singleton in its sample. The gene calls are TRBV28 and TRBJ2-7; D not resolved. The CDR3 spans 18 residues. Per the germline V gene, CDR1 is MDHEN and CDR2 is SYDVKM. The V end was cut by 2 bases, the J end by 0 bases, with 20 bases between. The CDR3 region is CASSLGLGGPFSSYEQYF. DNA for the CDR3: TGTGCCAGCAGTTTAGGGCTAGGCGGCCCCTTCAGCTCCTACGAGCAGTACTTC.

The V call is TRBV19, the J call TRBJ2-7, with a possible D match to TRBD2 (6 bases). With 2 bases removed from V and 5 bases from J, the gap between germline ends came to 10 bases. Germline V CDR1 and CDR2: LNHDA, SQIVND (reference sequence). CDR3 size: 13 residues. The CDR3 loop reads CASSIQGRNEQYF. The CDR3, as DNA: TGTGCCAGTAGTATACAAGGGAGGAACGAGCAGTACTTC.

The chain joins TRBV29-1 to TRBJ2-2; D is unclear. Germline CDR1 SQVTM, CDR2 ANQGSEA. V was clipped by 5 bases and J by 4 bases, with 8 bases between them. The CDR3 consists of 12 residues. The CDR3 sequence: CSVSSSTGELFF. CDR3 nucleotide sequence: TGCAGCGTTTCGAGCAGCACCGGGGAGCTGTTTTTT.

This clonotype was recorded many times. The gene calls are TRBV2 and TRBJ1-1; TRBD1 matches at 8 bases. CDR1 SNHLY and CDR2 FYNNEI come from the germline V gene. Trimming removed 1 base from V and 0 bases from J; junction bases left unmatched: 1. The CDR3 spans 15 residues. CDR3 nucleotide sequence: TGTGCCAGCAGTGAAGAGGGACAGGTGAACACTGAAGCTTTCTTT. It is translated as CASSEEGQVNTEAFF.

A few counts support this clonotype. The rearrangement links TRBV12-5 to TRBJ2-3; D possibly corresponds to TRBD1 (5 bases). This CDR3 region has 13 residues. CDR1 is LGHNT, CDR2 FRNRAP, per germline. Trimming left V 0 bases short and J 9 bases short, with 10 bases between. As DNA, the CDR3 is TGTGCTAGTGGTTTGGTACAAAGGGGCACGCAGTATTTT. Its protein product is CASGLVQRGTQYF.

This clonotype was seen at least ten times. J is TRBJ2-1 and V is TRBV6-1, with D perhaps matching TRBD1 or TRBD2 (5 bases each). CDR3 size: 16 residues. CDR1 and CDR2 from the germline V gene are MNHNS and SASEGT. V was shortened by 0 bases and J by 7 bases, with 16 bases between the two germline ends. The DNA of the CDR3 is TGTGCCAGCAGTGAAGCTCAGGGAGTTGTAAGAAATGAGCAGTTCTTC. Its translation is CASSEAQGVVRNEQFF.

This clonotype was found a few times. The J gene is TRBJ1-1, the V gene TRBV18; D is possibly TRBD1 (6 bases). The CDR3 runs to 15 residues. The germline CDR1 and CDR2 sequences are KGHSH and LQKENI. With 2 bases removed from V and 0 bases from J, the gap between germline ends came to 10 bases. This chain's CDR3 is CASSPATGMNTEAFF. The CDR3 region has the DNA TGTGCCAGCTCACCAGCGACAGGAATGAACACTGAAGCTTTCTTT.

CDR3 sequence: CASYQGARKYEQYF. CDR3 DNA sequence: TGTGCCAGCTACCAAGGGGCGAGAAAATACGAGCAGTACTTC. The rearrangement joins TRBV12-3 or TRBV12-4 to TRBJ2-7; TRBD1 is a possible D gene (5 bases). The CDR3 has 14 amino acids. V shed 8 bases and J shed 4 bases, with 18 bases lying between them.

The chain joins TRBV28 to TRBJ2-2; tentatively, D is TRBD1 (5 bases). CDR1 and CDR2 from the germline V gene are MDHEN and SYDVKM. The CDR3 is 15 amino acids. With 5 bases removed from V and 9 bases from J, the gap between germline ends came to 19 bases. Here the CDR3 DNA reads TGTGCCAGCAGTCCCCCCGCCTCAGGGCCCAGGGAGCTGTTTTTT. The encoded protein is CASSPPASGPRELFF.

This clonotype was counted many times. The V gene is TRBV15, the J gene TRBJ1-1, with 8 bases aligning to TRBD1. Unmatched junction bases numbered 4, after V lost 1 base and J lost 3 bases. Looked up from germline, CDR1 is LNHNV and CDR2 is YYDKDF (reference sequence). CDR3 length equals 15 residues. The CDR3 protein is CATSRVTGGDTEAFF. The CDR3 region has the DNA TGTGCCACCAGCAGAGTTACAGGGGGGGACACTGAAGCTTTCTTT. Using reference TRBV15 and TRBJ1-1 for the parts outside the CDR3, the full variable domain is DAMVIQNPRYQVTQFGKPVTLSCSQTLNHNVMYWYQQKSSQAPKLLFHYYDKDFNNEADTPDNFQSRRPNTSFCFLDIRSPGLGDTAMYLCATSRVTGGDTEAFFGQGTRLTVV.

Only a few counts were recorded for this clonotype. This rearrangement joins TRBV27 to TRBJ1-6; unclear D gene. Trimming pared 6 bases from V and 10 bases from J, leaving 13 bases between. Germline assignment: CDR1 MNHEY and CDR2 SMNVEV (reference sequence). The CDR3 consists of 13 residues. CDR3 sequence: CASRRNLRSPLHF. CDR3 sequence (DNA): TGTGCCAGCAGAAGGAATTTAAGGTCACCCCTCCACTTT.

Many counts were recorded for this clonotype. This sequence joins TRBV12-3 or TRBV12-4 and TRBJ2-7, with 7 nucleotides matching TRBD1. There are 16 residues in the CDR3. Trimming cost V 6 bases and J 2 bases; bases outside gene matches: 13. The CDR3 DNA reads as TGTGCCAGCAGCCTTTTTTCGACAGGGATTCCCTACGAGCAGTACTTC. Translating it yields CASSLFSTGIPYEQYF.

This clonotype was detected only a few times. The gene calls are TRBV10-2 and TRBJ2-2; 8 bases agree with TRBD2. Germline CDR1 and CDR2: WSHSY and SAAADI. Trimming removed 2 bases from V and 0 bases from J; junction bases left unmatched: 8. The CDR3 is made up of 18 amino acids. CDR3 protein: CASSEMFGLATNTGELFF. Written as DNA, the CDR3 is TGCGCCAGCAGTGAGATGTTCGGACTAGCTACGAACACCGGGGAGCTGTTTTTT.

CDR3 nucleotides: TGTGCCAGCAGCTCAACCATAACCTCGAGGGGGGAGCTGTTTTTT. It encodes CASSSTITSRGELFF. V gene TRBV28 combines with J gene TRBJ2-2, with D unresolved. CDR3 length: 15 residues. Germline lookup yields CDR1 MDHEN and CDR2 SYDVKM. V was shortened by 6 bases and J by 8 bases, with 19 bases between the two germline ends.

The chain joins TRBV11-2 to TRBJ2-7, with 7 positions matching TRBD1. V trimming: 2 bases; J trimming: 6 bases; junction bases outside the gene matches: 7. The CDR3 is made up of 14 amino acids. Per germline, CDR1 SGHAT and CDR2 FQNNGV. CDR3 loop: CASSLNRGGCEQYF. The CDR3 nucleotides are TGTGCCAGCAGCTTAAACAGGGGTGGGTGCGAGCAGTACTTC.

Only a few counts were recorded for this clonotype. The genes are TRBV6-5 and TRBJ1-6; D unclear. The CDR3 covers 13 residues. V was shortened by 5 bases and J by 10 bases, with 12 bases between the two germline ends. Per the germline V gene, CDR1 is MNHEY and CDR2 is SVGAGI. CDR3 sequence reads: CASSPRPVSPLHF. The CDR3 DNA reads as TGTGCCAGCAGTCCCAGGCCAGTCTCACCCCTCCACTTT.

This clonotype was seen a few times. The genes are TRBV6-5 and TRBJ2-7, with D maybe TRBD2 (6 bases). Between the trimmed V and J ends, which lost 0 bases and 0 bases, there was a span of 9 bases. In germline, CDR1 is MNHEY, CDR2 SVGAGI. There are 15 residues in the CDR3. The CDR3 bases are TGTGCCAGCAGTTACTCCCGGGGGAGCTCCTACGAGCAGTACTTC. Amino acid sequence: CASSYSRGSSYEQYF.

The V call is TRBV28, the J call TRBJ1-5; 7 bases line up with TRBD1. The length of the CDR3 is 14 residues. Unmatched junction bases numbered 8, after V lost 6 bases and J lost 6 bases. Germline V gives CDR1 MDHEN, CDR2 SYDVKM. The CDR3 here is CASRRDREGQPQHF. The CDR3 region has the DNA TGTGCCAGCAGGAGAGACAGGGAGGGTCAGCCCCAGCATTTT.

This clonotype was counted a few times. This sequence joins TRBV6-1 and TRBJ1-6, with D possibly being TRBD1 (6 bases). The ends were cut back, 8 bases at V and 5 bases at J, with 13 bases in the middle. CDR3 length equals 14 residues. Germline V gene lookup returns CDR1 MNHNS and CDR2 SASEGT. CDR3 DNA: TGTGCCAGCTCGGGGGGCAGAAATAATTCACCCCTCCACTTT. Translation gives CASSGGRNNSPLHF.